This is a list of T cell receptor beta chains from one sample in a study of blood T cell repertoires in COVID-19. Produced via immunoSEQ multiplex PCR; TCRdb's table is partial and in-frame only. The table lists roughly 500,000 clones, roughly 90% of them singletons. Sequencing input: PBMCs or T cells enriched from blood (not recorded which). The receptors derive from a woman between 40 and 50 years old who had recovered from COVID-19. The CDR3 runs from the conserved cysteine through the conserved F or W. The D gene is left open where the match is weak. Not all rows give a size; the values are once, few, many and, for expanded clones, a class.

size: once; J: TRBJ1-1; V: TRBV12-3/TRBV12-4; D: -; DNA: TGTGCCAGCAGTTCGATACGGGCTGAAGCTTTCTTT; CDR3: CASSSIRAEAFF
size: -; J: TRBJ2-2; V: TRBV10-2; D: TRBD1; DNA: TGCGCCAGCAGTGAGAGGACAGGGGTTGGCACCGGGGAGCTGTTTTTT; CDR3: CASSERTGVGTGELFF
size: few; J: TRBJ2-7; V: TRBV7-2; D: TRBD2; DNA: TGTGCCAGCAGCCTCGCCCGGGAGGCAGGGGAGCAGTACTTC; CDR3: CASSLAREAGEQYF
size: -; J: TRBJ2-1; V: TRBV7-6; D: TRBD2; DNA: TGTGCCAGCAGCTTATCACATCGGCGGGAGTCATACAATGAGCAGTTCTTC; CDR3: CASSLSHRRESYNEQFF
size: -; J: TRBJ1-2; V: TRBV19; D: TRBD1; DNA: TGTGCCAGTAGTACTACGGACAGGCATAACTATGGCTACACCTTC; CDR3: CASSTTDRHNYGYTF
size: -; J: TRBJ2-2; V: TRBV4-2; D: TRBD2; DNA: TGTGCCAGCAGCCAAGCGACTAGCGGGAAGTACGGGGAGCTGTTTTTT; CDR3: CASSQATSGKYGELFF
size: -; J: TRBJ2-1; V: TRBV6-2/TRBV6-3; D: TRBD2; DNA: TGTGCCAGCAGCCCGTCGAGGTTTAGCGGGCTCAATGAGCAGTTCTTC; CDR3: CASSPSRFSGLNEQFF
size: -; J: TRBJ2-5; V: TRBV11-3; D: -; DNA: TGTGCCAGCAGCCGACAGGAACAAGAGACCCAGTACTTC; CDR3: CASSRQEQETQYF
size: -; J: TRBJ2-5; V: TRBV7-6; D: -; DNA: TGTGCCAGCAGCTTAATAAGCGTCGAGACCCAGTACTTC; CDR3: CASSLISVETQYF
size: -; J: TRBJ2-5; V: TRBV5-8; D: TRBD1; DNA: TGTGCCAGCAGCGGCGGGACAGGGGGATTTCAAGAGACCCAGTACTTC; CDR3: CASSGGTGGFQETQYF
size: -; J: TRBJ1-2; V: TRBV5-1; D: -; DNA: TGCGCCAGCAGCTTGGCCGAGGTGGCAGGGCATGGCTACACCTTC; CDR3: CASSLAEVAGHGYTF
size: -; J: TRBJ2-3; V: TRBV21-1; D: -; DNA: TGTGCCAGCAGCAACCGGGAAGGGGGGGCCCGGGGCACAGATACGCAGTATTTT; CDR3: CASSNREGGARGTDTQYF
size: -; J: TRBJ2-1; V: TRBV21-1; D: -; DNA: TGTGCCAGCAGGAACACAATAAGACTAGCGTCCCCCAATGAGCAGTTCTTC; CDR3: CASRNTIRLASPNEQFF
size: -; J: TRBJ1-2; V: TRBV5-1; D: TRBD1; DNA: TGCGCCAGCAGCTTGGGACAGGGAAACTATGGCTACACCTTC; CDR3: CASSLGQGNYGYTF
size: -; J: TRBJ2-5; V: TRBV2; D: TRBD2; DNA: TGTGCCAGCAAGACGGGACTAAGCCAAGAGACCCAGTACTTC; CDR3: CASKTGLSQETQYF
size: -; J: TRBJ2-3; V: TRBV7-9; D: TRBD1; DNA: TGTGCCAGCAGCCCCCAAAAGGGACAGGGGAGCACAGATACGCAGTATTTT; CDR3: CASSPQKGQGSTDTQYF
size: -; J: TRBJ1-2; V: TRBV18; D: -; DNA: TGTGCCAGCTCCGGGACACCGGAGGTCTCGGACTATGGCTACACCTTC; CDR3: CASSGTPEVSDYGYTF
size: -; J: TRBJ1-1; V: TRBV5-5; D: TRBD1; DNA: TGTGCCAGCAGCCTCAGGGGGCTGGTAGAAGCTTTCTTT; CDR3: CASSLRGLVEAFF
size: -; J: TRBJ2-2; V: TRBV10-1; D: -; DNA: TGCGCCAGCTCTGGGGCCAGGGGGGACACCGGGGAGCTGTTTTTT; CDR3: CASSGARGDTGELFF
size: -; J: TRBJ1-2; V: TRBV19; D: -; DNA: TGTGCCAGTAGCCTGACAGGCCCCTCTAACTATGGCTACACCTTC; CDR3: CASSLTGPSNYGYTF
size: -; J: TRBJ2-7; V: TRBV11-2; D: -; DNA: TGTGCCAGCAGCTTCTCCCTCTACGAGCAGTACTTC; CDR3: CASSFSLYEQYF